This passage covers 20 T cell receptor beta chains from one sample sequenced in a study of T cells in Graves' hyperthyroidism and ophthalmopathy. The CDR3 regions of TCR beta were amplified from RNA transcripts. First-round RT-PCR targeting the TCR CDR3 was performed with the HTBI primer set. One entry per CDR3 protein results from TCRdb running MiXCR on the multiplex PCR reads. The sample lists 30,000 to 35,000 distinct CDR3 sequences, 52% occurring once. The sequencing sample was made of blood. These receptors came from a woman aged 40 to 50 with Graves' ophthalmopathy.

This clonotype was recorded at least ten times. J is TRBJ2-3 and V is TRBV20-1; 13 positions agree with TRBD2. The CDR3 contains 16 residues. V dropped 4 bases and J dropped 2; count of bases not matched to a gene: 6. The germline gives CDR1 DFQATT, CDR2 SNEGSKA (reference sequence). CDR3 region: CSATPLAGGTTDTQYF. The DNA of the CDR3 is TGCAGTGCTACTCCACTAGCGGGGGGGACCACAGATACGCAGTATTTT.

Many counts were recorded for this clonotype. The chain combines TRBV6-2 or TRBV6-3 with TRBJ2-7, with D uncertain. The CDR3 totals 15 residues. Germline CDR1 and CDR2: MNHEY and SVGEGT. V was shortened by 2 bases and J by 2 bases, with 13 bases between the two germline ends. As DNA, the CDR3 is TGTGCCAGCAGTTACGAGGCAGAGCCAGCCTACGAGCAGTACTTC. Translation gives CASSYEAEPAYEQYF.

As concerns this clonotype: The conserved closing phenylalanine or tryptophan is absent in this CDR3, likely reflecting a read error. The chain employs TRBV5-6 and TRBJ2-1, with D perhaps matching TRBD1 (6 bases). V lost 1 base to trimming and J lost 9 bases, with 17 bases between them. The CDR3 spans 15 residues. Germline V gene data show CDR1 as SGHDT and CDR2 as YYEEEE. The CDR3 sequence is CASSLYRGGNTEQFC. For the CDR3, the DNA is TGTGCCAGCAGCTTGTACAGAGGGGGTAACACTGAGCAGTTCTGC.

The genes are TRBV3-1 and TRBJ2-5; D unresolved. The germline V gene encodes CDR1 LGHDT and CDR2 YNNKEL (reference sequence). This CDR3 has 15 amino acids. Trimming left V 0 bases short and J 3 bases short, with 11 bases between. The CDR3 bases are TGTGCCAGCAGCCAAGATTCAGGAGCCAAAGAGACCCAGTACTTC. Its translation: CASSQDSGAKETQYF.

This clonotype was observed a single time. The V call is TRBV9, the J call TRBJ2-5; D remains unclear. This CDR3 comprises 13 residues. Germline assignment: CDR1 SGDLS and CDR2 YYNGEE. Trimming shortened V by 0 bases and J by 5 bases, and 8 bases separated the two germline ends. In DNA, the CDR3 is TGTGCCAGCAGCGTAGAATTAGGGGAGACCCAGTACTTC. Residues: CASSVELGETQYF.

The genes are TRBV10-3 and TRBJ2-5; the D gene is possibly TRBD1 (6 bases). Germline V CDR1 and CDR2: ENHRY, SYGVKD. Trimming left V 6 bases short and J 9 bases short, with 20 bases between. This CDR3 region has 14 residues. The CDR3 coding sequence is TGTGCCATCAGGGACAGCGCCGGACATCAGCCCCAGTACTTC. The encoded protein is CAIRDSAGHQPQYF.

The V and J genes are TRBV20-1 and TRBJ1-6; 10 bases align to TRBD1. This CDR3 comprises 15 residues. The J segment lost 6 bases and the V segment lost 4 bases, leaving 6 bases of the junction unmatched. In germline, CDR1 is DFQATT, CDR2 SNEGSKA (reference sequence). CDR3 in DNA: TGCAGTGCTACCCACCGGGACAGGGGTAATTCACCCCTCCACTTT. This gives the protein CSATHRDRGNSPLHF.

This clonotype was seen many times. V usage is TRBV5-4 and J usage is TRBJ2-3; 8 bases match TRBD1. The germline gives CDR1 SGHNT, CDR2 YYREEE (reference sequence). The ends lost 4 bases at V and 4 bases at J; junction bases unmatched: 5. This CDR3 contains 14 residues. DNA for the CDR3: TGTGCCAGCAGCCAGCAGGGGGCCTCAGATACGCAGTATTTT. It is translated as CASSQQGASDTQYF.

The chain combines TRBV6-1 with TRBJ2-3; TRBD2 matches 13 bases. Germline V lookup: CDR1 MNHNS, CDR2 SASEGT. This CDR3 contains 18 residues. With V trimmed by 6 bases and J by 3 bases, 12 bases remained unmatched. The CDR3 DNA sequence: TGTGCCAGCAGCCAAGGGGGACTAGCGGGGTCCACGACAGATACGCAGTATTTT. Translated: CASSQGGLAGSTTDTQYF.

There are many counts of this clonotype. Here the CDR3 DNA reads TGTGCCAGTAGTATGTCAAACAGGGGGGTAGCCAAAAACATTCAGTACTTC. This gives the protein CASSMSNRGVAKNIQYF. The genes are TRBV19 and TRBJ2-4, with 8 bases aligning to TRBD1. The CDR3 is made up of 17 amino acids. V lost 3 bases to trimming and J lost 0 bases; unmatched junction nucleotides: 7. The germline V gene encodes CDR1 LNHDA and CDR2 SQIVND (reference sequence).

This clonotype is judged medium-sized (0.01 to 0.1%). The DNA of the CDR3 is TGCAGCGTAGGGGACGGTCAGCCCCAGCATTTT. This translates into CSVGDGQPQHF. V is TRBV29-1 and J is TRBJ1-5; D might be TRBD1 (5 bases). Trimming pared 6 bases from V and 6 bases from J, leaving 9 bases between. Looked up from germline, CDR1 is SQVTM and CDR2 is ANQGSEA. The CDR3 has 11 residues.

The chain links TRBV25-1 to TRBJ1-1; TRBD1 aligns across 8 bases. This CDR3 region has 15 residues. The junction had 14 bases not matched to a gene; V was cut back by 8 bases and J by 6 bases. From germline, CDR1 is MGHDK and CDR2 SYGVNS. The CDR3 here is CASSPSTGESAEAFF. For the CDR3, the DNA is TGTGCCAGCTCACCATCGACAGGGGAGAGCGCTGAAGCTTTCTTT.

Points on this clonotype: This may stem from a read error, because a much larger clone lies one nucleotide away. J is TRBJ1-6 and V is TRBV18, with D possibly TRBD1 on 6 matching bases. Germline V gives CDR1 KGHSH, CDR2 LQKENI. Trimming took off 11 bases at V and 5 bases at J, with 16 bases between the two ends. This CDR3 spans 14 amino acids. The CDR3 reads CAGKQRTDNSPLHF. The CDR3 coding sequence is TGTGCCGGCAAACAGAGGACAGATAATTCACCCCTCCACTTT.

DNA for the CDR3: TGTGCCAGCAGCTTGGAGGGACAGGCGCAAGAGACCCAGTACTTC. Translated, it gives CASSLEGQAQETQYF. The gene calls are TRBV5-6 and TRBJ2-5; 8 positions match TRBD1. Germline V gene lookup returns CDR1 SGHDT and CDR2 YYEEEE. The CDR3 is 15 residues long. V dropped 0 bases and J dropped 2; count of bases not matched to a gene: 3.

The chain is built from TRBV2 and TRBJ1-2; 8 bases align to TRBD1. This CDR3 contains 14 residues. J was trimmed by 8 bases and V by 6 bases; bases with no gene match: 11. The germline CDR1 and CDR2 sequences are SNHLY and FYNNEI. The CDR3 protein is CASRGPGQGKGYTF. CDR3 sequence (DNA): TGTGCCAGCAGGGGACCAGGACAGGGAAAGGGCTACACCTTC. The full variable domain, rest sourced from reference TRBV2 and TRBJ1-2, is EPEVTQTPSHQVTQMGQEVILRCVPISNHLYFYWYRQILGQKVEFLVSFYNNEISEKSEIFDDQFSVERPDGSNFTLKIRSTKLEDSAMYFCASRGPGQGKGYTFGSGTRLTVV.

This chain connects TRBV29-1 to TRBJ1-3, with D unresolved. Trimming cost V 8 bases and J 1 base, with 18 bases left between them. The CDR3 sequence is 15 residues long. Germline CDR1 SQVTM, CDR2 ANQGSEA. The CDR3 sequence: CSSGFGLGSGNTIYF. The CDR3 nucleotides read TGCAGCTCTGGCTTTGGGTTGGGATCTGGAAACACCATATATTTT.

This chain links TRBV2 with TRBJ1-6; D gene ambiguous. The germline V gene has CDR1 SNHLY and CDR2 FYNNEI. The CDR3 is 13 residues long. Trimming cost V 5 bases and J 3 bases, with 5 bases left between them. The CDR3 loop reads CASSPSYNSPLHF. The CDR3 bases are TGTGCCAGCAGTCCGAGCTATAATTCACCCCTCCACTTT.

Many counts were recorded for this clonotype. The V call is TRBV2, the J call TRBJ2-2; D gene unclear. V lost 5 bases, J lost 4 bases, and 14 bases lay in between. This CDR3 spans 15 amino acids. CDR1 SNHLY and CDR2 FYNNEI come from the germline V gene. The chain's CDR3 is CASSNRIAGTGELFF. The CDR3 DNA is TGTGCCAGCAGTAATCGAATAGCAGGCACCGGGGAGCTGTTTTTT.

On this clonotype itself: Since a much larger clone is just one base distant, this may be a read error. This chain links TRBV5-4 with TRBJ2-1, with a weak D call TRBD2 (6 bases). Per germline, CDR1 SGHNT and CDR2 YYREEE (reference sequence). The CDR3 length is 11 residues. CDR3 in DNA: TGTGCCAGCGGCTTGGGAGGTGAGCAGTTCTTC. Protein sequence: CASGLGGEQFF.

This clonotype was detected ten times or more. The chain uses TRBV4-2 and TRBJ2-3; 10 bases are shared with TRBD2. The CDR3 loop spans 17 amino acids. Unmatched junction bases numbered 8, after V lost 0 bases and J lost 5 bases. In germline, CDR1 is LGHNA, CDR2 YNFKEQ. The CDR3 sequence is CASSQDSSGGGQDTQYF. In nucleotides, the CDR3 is TGTGCCAGCAGCCAAGATTCGAGCGGGGGGGGGCAAGATACGCAGTATTTT.